The 15 T cell receptor beta chains presented below share a single source sample, sequenced in a study of cytomegalovirus exposure and HLA in healthy donors. Primers included in the PCR were 60 Vbeta and 13 Jbeta primers. Measured with immunoSEQ multiplex PCR; TCRdb has only the in-frame clones, and not every one. The data hold 150,000 to 250,000 clones, with around 80% observed a single time. The material sequenced was PBMCs. The receptors here all came from a man aged 30-40 years in good health and CMV-seronegative.

The rearrangement links TRBV5-1 to TRBJ2-1; 7 nucleotides match TRBD1. The germline CDR1 and CDR2 sequences are SGHRS and YFSETQ. The junction had 8 bases not matched to a gene; V was cut back by 4 bases and J by 7 bases. The CDR3 sequence is 14 residues long. As DNA, the CDR3 is TGCGCCAGCAGCCAAGGACAGGAACTAAATGAGCAGTTCTTC. Translating gives CASSQGQELNEQFF.

This clone was seen a handful of times. This rearrangement joins TRBV19 to TRBJ1-1; 9 nucleotides align to TRBD1. The germline V gene has CDR1 LNHDA and CDR2 SQIVND (reference sequence). The CDR3 is 13 residues long. Germline trimming cut 7 bases from V and 6 bases from J; bases unmatched to any gene: 6. The CDR3 reads CASNDRGGSEAFF. In DNA form, the CDR3 reads TGTGCCAGTAACGACAGGGGGGGATCTGAAGCTTTCTTT.

CDR3 nucleotides: TGTGCCAGCATCACAGGGGATAATGAAGCTTTCTTT. This gives the protein CASITGDNEAFF. The chain carries TRBV6-5 and TRBJ1-1, with TRBD1 identical over 7 bases. The J segment lost 7 bases and the V segment lost 7 bases, leaving 6 bases of the junction unmatched. The germline V gene has CDR1 MNHEY and CDR2 SVGAGI. This CDR3 spans 12 amino acids.

The chain carries TRBV18 and TRBJ2-7; TRBD1 aligns across 9 bases. The CDR3 sequence is 14 residues long. With V trimmed by 5 bases and J by 3 bases, 5 bases remained unmatched. The germline V gene encodes CDR1 KGHSH and CDR2 LQKENI. The CDR3 DNA reads as TGTGCCAGCTCAGGGGACAGGGTGCGCTACGAGCAGTACTTC. Protein product: CASSGDRVRYEQYF.

The chain uses TRBV10-2 and TRBJ2-1; D gene ambiguous. The CDR3 covers 13 residues. Germline assignment: CDR1 WSHSY and CDR2 SAAADI. V was shortened by 3 bases and J by 0 bases, with 3 bases between the two germline ends. DNA of the CDR3: TGCGCCAGCAGTGACTACTCCTACAATGAGCAGTTCTTC. Translated: CASSDYSYNEQFF.

There are a few counts of this clone. The chain has TRBV2 and TRBJ1-5; 7 nucleotides align to TRBD1. Looked up from germline, CDR1 is SNHLY and CDR2 is FYNNEI. The V gene end was trimmed by 6 bases and the J gene end by 8 bases; junction bases not matched to a gene: 10. The CDR3 is 14 residues long. The DNA for the CDR3 is TGTGCCAGCAGGAAAGGGGGCTGGGGAGAGCCCCAGCATTTT. Protein sequence: CASRKGGWGEPQHF. Combining the CDR3 with reference TRBV2 and TRBJ1-5 gives the whole variable domain EPEVTQTPSHQVTQMGQEVILRCVPISNHLYFYWYRQILGQKVEFLVSFYNNEISEKSEIFDDQFSVERPDGSNFTLKIRSTKLEDSAMYFCASRKGGWGEPQHFGDGTRLSIL.

This rearrangement joins TRBV7-6 to TRBJ1-2, with TRBD1 as a possible D gene (5 bases). Trimming shortened V by 5 bases and J by 6 bases, and 19 bases separated the two germline ends. The CDR3 consists of 15 residues. Germline values: CDR1 SGHVS, CDR2 FNYEAQ. The CDR3 loop is CASSPGDLQVNGYTF. Written as DNA, the CDR3 is TGTGCCAGCAGCCCCGGTGACTTACAGGTTAATGGCTACACCTTC.

The V and J genes are TRBV11-2 and TRBJ2-7; TRBD2 matches 7 bases. V lost 2 bases to trimming and J lost 0 bases; unmatched junction nucleotides: 4. In germline, CDR1 is SGHAT, CDR2 FQNNGV. The CDR3 has 15 residues. The CDR3 loop is CASSLMASGSYEQYF. The CDR3 DNA reads TGTGCCAGCAGCTTAATGGCTAGCGGCTCCTACGAGCAGTACTTC.

The chain combines TRBV11-2 with TRBJ2-5; 8 positions agree with TRBD1. The CDR3 consists of 15 residues. The V gene end was trimmed by 1 base and the J gene end by 1 base; junction bases not matched to a gene: 2. CDR1 and CDR2 (germline): SGHAT, FQNNGV. Here the CDR3 reads CASSLGTGTQETQYF. The CDR3 DNA sequence: TGTGCCAGCAGCTTAGGGACAGGGACCCAAGAGACCCAGTACTTC.

The chain combines TRBV9 with TRBJ2-3, with D maybe TRBD2 (6 bases). In germline, CDR1 is SGDLS, CDR2 YYNGEE. This CDR3 is built from 13 residues. Trimming cost V 7 bases and J 1 base, with 10 bases left between them. The CDR3 DNA sequence: TGTGCCAGCGGGGCTAGCGGCACAGATACGCAGTATTTT. Its translation is CASGASGTDTQYF.

The genes are TRBV2 and TRBJ2-1; 11 bases agree with TRBD2. V lost 6 bases and J lost 3; bases outside the gene matches: 4. The CDR3 sequence is 15 residues long. Per germline, CDR1 SNHLY and CDR2 FYNNEI. CDR3 amino acids: CASRRTSGFYNEQFF. CDR3 DNA sequence: TGTGCCAGCAGGCGGACTAGCGGGTTCTACAATGAGCAGTTCTTC.

The V gene is TRBV27, the J gene TRBJ2-2; no clear D gene. The CDR3 consists of 14 residues. V was clipped by 3 bases and J by 4 bases, with 9 bases between them. The germline V gene has CDR1 MNHEY and CDR2 SMNVEV (reference sequence). The CDR3 reads CASSLLPVTGELFF. CDR3 nucleotide sequence: TGTGCCAGCAGTTTGTTACCGGTCACCGGGGAGCTGTTTTTT.

This chain links TRBV9 with TRBJ1-1, with D unclear. Trimming stripped 0 bases from V and 5 bases from J, with 8 bases between. The germline V gene encodes CDR1 SGDLS and CDR2 YYNGEE. There are 13 residues in the CDR3. The CDR3 protein is CASSVGGRTEAFF. In nucleotides, the CDR3 is TGTGCCAGCAGCGTAGGAGGTAGAACTGAAGCTTTCTTT. Variable domain in full (rest from reference TRBV9 and TRBJ1-1): DSGVTQTPKHLITATGQRVTLRCSPRSGDLSVYWYQQSLDQGLQFLIQYYNGEERAKGNILERFSAQQFPDLHSELNLSSLELGDSALYFCASSVGGRTEAFFGQGTRLTVV.

The chain links TRBV10-1 to TRBJ2-1, with 10 positions matching TRBD1. V gave up 8 bases and J gave up 9 bases; unmatched junction bases: 13. The CDR3 is 15 amino acids. The V gene's germline CDR1 is WNHNN and CDR2 SYGVQD (reference sequence). CDR3 nucleotides: TGCGCCAGCTTACAAGGACAGGGGGGCATTATTGAGCAGTTCTTC. Encoded protein: CASLQGQGGIIEQFF.

Written as DNA, the CDR3 is TGCGCCAGCAGCAATCGAGGACAGGGCGTGGGACTAGCGGGAGATGAGCAGTTCTTC. This gives the protein CASSNRGQGVGLAGDEQFF. The chain is built from TRBV4-1 and TRBJ2-1; TRBD2 agrees at 14 bases. The CDR3 totals 19 residues. V was pared by 5 bases and J by 8 bases, with 17 bases of the junction left unmatched. Germline lookup yields CDR1 MGHRA and CDR2 YSYEKL.